The TCR beta chain described here comes from a study of cytomegalovirus exposure and HLA in healthy donors (dated by TCRdb to the late 2010s). Study-level background: In an earlier analysis of around 540 of the donors, 276 Gb of sequence data and approximately 120 million unique TCR beta sequences from roughly 190 million T cells were reported. About 310 gigabases of sequencing data and approximately 80 million unique TCR sequences were included in an early release covering roughly 600 HLA-typed donors. The genetic ancestry cluster associated with self-reported Caucasian donors included 65% to 90% of the approximately 400 genotyped donors. The study aimed to test whether cataloging public T cell receptors could reveal signatures of past pathogen exposure. Using immunosequencing, the study profiled T cell repertoires from about 650 subjects and related those repertoires to cytomegalovirus serostatus. Along with the roughly 670-subject first cohort, a separate validation cohort of over a hundred different subjects was used. The study combined high-throughput TCR immunosequencing, statistical association of individual TCRs with disease status, and machine learning to predict cytomegalovirus infection status. To study patterns of TCR occurrence, a later analysis re-analyzed previously published TCR beta repertoires from just over 650 donors and added high-resolution HLA genotyping. The later analysis used no new phenotypic data to find candidate immune exposures, relying instead on TCR beta sequences and their occurrence across donors. To decide whether each TCR beta V gene segment behaved as functional or pseudogenic, an earlier analysis of some 540 of the donors relied on high-throughput TCR beta sequencing. Alongside the repertoire data, information on donor age, sex, ethnicity and CMV serostatus was compiled. In a later genetic analysis, genome-wide SNP genotypes for about three fifths of the roughly 670 donors were used, and that subset was treated as a discovery cohort. All discovery cohort repertoires had been generated using a single sequencing platform. HLA typing covered class I and class II loci at four-digit resolution. The number of donors typed differed by locus, with roughly 629-640 for A, B, C, DRB1 and DQB1, about 500 for DQA1, 600 to 610 for DPA1, and around 450 for DPB1. Roughly five DR-DQ haplotypes were handled as single units for association and clustering because linkage in the cohort was strong. Across around 400 genotyped donors of the cohort, an average of about 220,000 unique TCR beta nucleotide sequences per donor were sequenced, and 15% to 20% of those sequences were non-productive.

Study-wide conclusions, independent of this receptor: A further reported finding was that TCR beta sequences accurately predicted the HLA-A and HLA-B alleles for most subjects in the first cohort. This cohort had only TCR beta chains sequenced, and the lack of alpha or paired-chain data limited which features could be detected. Most TCR sequences were seen in very few donors, while some public TCRs were found in many individuals. The presence/absence analyses assumed that sequencing depth was roughly uniform across donors, and that assumption may not be true. Broadly in line with IMGT annotations, most TCR beta V segments showed up in productive rearrangements about 87% or about 30% of the time in an earlier analysis of around 550 of the donors. In vitro tests confirmed that three of the cytomegalovirus-associated TCR beta chains recognize cytomegalovirus antigens. In a later analysis, HLA-associated TCR beta chains were found to be more clonally expanded and to have lower generation probabilities than equally common non-associated chains. A cluster of highly shared sequence variants was judged likely to represent a technical artifact of the sequencing pipeline. HLA typing was unavailable for some donors at each locus, so association tests used only the typed subset. According to a later analysis, parvovirus B19, influenza, CMV and Epstein-Barr virus appeared linked to several top co-occurrence clusters. In a later analysis, most CMV-associated TCR beta chains were found to appear HLA-restricted, with HLA associations seemingly driven largely by CMV exposure. Immune exposure information for the cohort was limited to CMV serostatus. Cytomegalovirus status was reported to be diagnosed by the classifier with high specificity and sensitivity in both the original and validation cohorts. In a later analysis, some 18,000 TCR beta sequences were associated with specific HLA alleles at a false discovery rate of 0.05. Linkage disequilibrium might explain the correlated functional status among segregating V segments, but an unknown experimental factor could not be excluded. The earlier analysis of a few hundred of the donors excluded seventeen rarely observed V segments, including chromosome 9 orphons, because counts were too low. In a later genetic analysis, a missense DCLRE1C variant was associated with V-gene and J-gene trimming of TCR beta chains, and the association was replicated in an independent cohort. The 87-base-pair reads could not distinguish some IMGT-functional V segments, including TRBV6-2 and TRBV6-3, so those segments were excluded. When HLA alleles, especially DR and DQ, strongly co-occurred, TCR associations were difficult to assign to individual alleles. The study gave a list of over 150 TCR beta chains associated with cytomegalovirus. It was suggested by the authors that the approach could potentially be generalized to other disease states and immunological phenotypes. In a later analysis, TCR association rates were found to vary across HLA loci, with the most associated TCRs seen for DRB1 alleles and the fewest for HLA-C alleles. In a later genetic analysis, fewer N-insertions in productive TCRs were reported among donors in an Asian-associated ancestry cluster than the roughly 700-donor mean.

V drops 5 bases and J drops 1 base, leaving 15 bases in between. CDR1 is given as SGHAT and CDR2 as FQNNGV, both from the germline V gene. Its CDR3 holds 15 amino acids, cysteine through phenylalanine. Only the CDR3 region is kept as DNA, spanning 45 bases read in frame from base 1. Note on this clone: No cognate antigen has been identified for it. No much larger clone is present one base from it, and per-base qualities are unavailable.

Libraries came from the immunoSEQ multiplex PCR assay. For the multiplex PCR, a mixture combining 60 forward primers for TCR Vbeta segments and 13 reverse primers for TCR Jbeta segments was used. Amplification of the CDR3 region of rearranged TCR beta genes was performed with a multiplex PCR assay on genomic DNA. On the Illumina HiSeq System, the amplified TCR beta libraries were sequenced as 87-base-pair reads. The paper's data handling went like this. A later analysis tallied around 87 million unique TCR beta chains across the 700 or so repertoires, and some 12 million of those chains were shared by two or more donors. To remove PCR and sequencing errors, raw reads were error-corrected and collapsed into unique sequences using a nearest-neighbor algorithm that merged closely related sequences. CDR3 sequences were aligned to IMGT reference sequences to assign V, D and J gene segments. Each retained sequence needed at least a six-nucleotide match to both a V gene segment and a J gene segment. Rearrangements were called productive when the CDR3 lacked stop codons and stayed in frame with V and J; all others were non-productive. CDR3 was defined according to IMGT convention as the region running from the second conserved V-encoded cysteine to the conserved J-encoded phenylalanine. Sequences without an unambiguous match to a single V gene segment were excluded from the earlier analysis of about 630 of the donors. An earlier analysis of just under 600 of the donors called V segments functional above 56.7% productive rearrangements and segregating when the between-donor standard deviation exceeded 5%. To diagnose cytomegalovirus status from the catalog of TCR beta chain sequences, a statistical classification framework was built. In a later analysis, V and J genes were assigned by comparing TCR nucleotide sequences against IMGT/GENE-DB human TR gene sequences. A later analysis assigned CDR3 sequences and most-parsimonious VDJ recombination scenarios with the TCRdist pipeline. A later analysis defined each TCR beta chain by its CDR3 amino acid sequence plus V-gene family, and excluded reads lacking a unique V-gene family. In a later analysis, around 600 highly shared, low-generation-probability nucleotide sequences were removed to address suspected cross-contamination and a sequencing artifact. In a later analysis, a clonal expansion index was calculated for each public chain from normalized within-repertoire ranks of inferred template counts. Generation probabilities in a later analysis came from a VDJ recombination model fitted to out-of-frame rearrangements, and those results were checked against IGoR. A later analysis scored TCR-TCR, TCR-HLA and TCR-CMV co-occurrence with hypergeometric tests, applying a repertoire-size bias correction to TCR pairs. To estimate false discovery rates, a later analysis permuted the HLA or CMV assignments 20 times. A later analysis grouped co-occurring TCRs with DBSCAN, adding TCRdist sequence similarity when clustering within HLA-allele-positive subsets. Repertoires with fewer than 30,000 or more than 120,000 public chains were left out of co-occurrence clustering, as were a few repertoires with anomalous nucleotide sharing. In its TCRdb copy, this immuneACCESS table keeps in-frame sequences only and misses some clones. Where compared with another copy, unresolved V genes explain less than half of these, and the others have no known cause. From that table come the V and J calls and clone size; the DNA was used to work out D and trimming. The sample table contains under 200,000 clones; only one count was recorded for roughly four fifths of them. Of the sample, about 0.5% falls within the top ten clones.

In total, roughly 670 healthy bone marrow donors made up the cohort. At the time of sampling, all cohort members were nominally healthy, though unrecorded immune exposures were likely present. The donor was CMV seronegative and was included in the group of over 300 seronegative cohort members. A peripheral blood sample was collected from each donor, and TCR beta sequencing was performed on peripheral blood mononuclear cells. Genomic DNA extraction from the blood cell samples was performed with the Qiagen DNeasy Blood Extraction Kit. The receptor comes from a woman between 50 and 59 years old in good health and CMV-seronegative. The rearranged segments are TRBV11-2 and TRBJ2-7; 6 matching bases give a weak D call of TRBD1. The sample was PBMCs. The CDR3 amino acid sequence is: CASSRQAPFSYEQYF. The sequence in DNA is TGTGCCAGCAGCCGACAGGCTCCGTTTTCCTACGAGCAGTACTTC.